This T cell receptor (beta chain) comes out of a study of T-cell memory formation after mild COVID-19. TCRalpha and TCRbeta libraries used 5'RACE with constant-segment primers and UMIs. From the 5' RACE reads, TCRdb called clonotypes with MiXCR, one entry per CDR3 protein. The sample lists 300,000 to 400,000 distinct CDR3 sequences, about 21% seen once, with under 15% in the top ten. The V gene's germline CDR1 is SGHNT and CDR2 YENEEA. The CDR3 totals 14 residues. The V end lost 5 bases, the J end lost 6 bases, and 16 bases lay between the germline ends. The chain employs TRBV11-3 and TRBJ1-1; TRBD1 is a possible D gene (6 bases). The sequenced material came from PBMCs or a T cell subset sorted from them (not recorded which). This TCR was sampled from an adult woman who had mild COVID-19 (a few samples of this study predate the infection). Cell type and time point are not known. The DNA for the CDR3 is TGTGCCAGCAGCACCCGGGACAACCTATCTGAAGCTTTCTTT. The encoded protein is CASSTRDNLSEAFF. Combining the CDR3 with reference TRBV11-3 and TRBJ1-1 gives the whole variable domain EAGVVQSPRYKIIEKKQPVAFWCNPISGHNTLYWYLQNLGQGPELLIRYENEEAVDDSQLPKDRFSAERLKGVDSTLKIQPAELGDSAVYLCASSTRDNLSEAFFGQGTRLTVV.